The 25 T cell receptor beta chains below come from one sample, sequenced in a study of human T cells and chemical hapten exposure. Each CDR3 protein is one row after TCRdb ran MiXCR on the RACE reads. The repertoire includes 50,000 to 60,000 distinct CDR3 sequences, around 12% of them detected once, and roughly 2.3% sits in the top ten. Indicated time point: patch test 3, about 24 weeks after DPC sensitization. The treatment here: therapeutic diphenylcyclopropenone sensitization with weekly scalp DPC. Source: whole blood, taken in connection with sensitization to the hapten diphenylcyclopropenone (DPC). These receptors were collected from a man under 40 with alopecia areata. Some clones in this sample may be carry-over from other donors' samples.

V gene TRBV7-8 combines with J gene TRBJ2-2; the D gene is possibly TRBD1 (6 bases). Germline-derived CDR1 and CDR2 are SGHVS and FQNEAQ. The V and J ends lost 5 bases and 4 bases respectively, with 17 bases between them. There are 16 residues in the CDR3. CDR3 loop: CASSPVTGIGTGELFF. The CDR3 DNA sequence: TGTGCCAGCAGCCCTGTTACAGGGATTGGCACCGGGGAGCTGTTTTTT.

There are a few counts of this clonotype. This chain uses TRBV7-3 with TRBJ2-5; TRBD2 matches at 8 bases. CDR3 length: 16 amino acids. V was pared by 5 bases and J by 5 bases, with 13 bases of the junction left unmatched. Germline V gene data show CDR1 as SGHTA and CDR2 as FQGTGA. The CDR3 protein is CASSLTSGGNLETQYF. In DNA, the CDR3 is TGTGCCAGCAGCCTCACGAGCGGGGGAAATTTGGAGACCCAGTACTTC.

At least ten counts were recorded for this clonotype. V and J are TRBV9 and TRBJ1-5; D is ambiguous. The CDR3 covers 14 residues. Per the germline V gene, CDR1 is SGDLS and CDR2 is YYNGEE. V dropped 3 bases and J dropped 0 bases, with 7 bases sitting between them. In nucleotides, the CDR3 is TGTGCCAGCAGCGATACTTCTAGCAATCAGCCCCAGCATTTT. Its protein product is CASSDTSSNQPQHF.

This clonotype was seen only a few times. The CDR3 DNA reads as TGTGCCAGCAGTTATTGGGTGGAATCAGCCCTAGCCTATGGCTACACCTTC. This encodes CASSYWVESALAYGYTF. V is TRBV6-5 and J is TRBJ1-2; no clear D. CDR3 length: 17 amino acids. V gave up 3 bases and J gave up 4 bases, with 21 bases separating them. Germline values: CDR1 MNHEY, CDR2 SVGAGI.

This clonotype appeared many times. This chain joins TRBV20-1 and TRBJ1-3; TRBD1 agrees at 8 bases. The CDR3 has 13 amino acids. V lost 6 bases, J lost 4 bases, and 5 bases stayed unmatched. Germline CDR1 DFQATT, CDR2 SNEGSKA (reference sequence). Here the CDR3 DNA reads TGCAGTGCACGGACAGGGTCAGGAAACACCATATATTTT. This sequence encodes CSARTGSGNTIYF.

This clonotype has more than one count but fewer than ten. The chain recombines TRBV7-7 with TRBJ2-7; perhaps D is TRBD1 or TRBD2 (5 bases each). This CDR3 spans 14 amino acids. Trimming stripped 2 bases from V and 2 bases from J, with 10 bases between. CDR1 is SSHAT and CDR2 is FNYEAQ in the germline V gene (reference sequence). As DNA, the CDR3 is TGTGCCAGCAGCTTAACGAGGGGAACCTACGAGCAGTACTTC. It translates to CASSLTRGTYEQYF.

V gene TRBV12-2 combines with J gene TRBJ2-2; the table's D gene call, TRBD1, was not cross checked with the DNA. TRBV12-2 is tagged as a pseudogene. This CDR3 has 16 residues. This CDR3 is CASRPPGQANTGELFF. As DNA, the CDR3 is TGTGCAAGTCGCCCTCCGGGACAGGCGAACACCGGGGAGCTGTTTTTT.

This clonotype was picked up many times. This chain uses TRBV7-6 with TRBJ1-4; D is ambiguous. The CDR3 has 12 amino acids. Trimming cost V 3 bases and J 7 bases, with 6 bases left between them. The germline gives CDR1 SGHVS, CDR2 FNYEAQ. CDR3 protein: CASSFGSEKLFF. CDR3 nucleotides: TGTGCCAGCAGCTTCGGAAGTGAAAAACTGTTTTTT.

The chain employs TRBV25-1 and TRBJ1-4, with 9 bases identical to TRBD1. Germline loops: CDR1 MGHDK, CDR2 SYGVNS. J gave up 6 bases and V 8 bases, and 7 bases lay outside the gene matches. The CDR3 length is 14 residues. CDR3 bases: TGTGCCAGCTGGCAGACAGGGGGGGATGAAAAACTGTTTTTT. As protein: CASWQTGGDEKLFF.

In its sample, this clonotype was seen a few times. The CDR3 spells CASSLVFRTEYQETQYF. The CDR3 nucleotides are TGTGCCAGCAGCTTAGTTTTCAGGACAGAGTACCAAGAGACCCAGTACTTC. The V and J genes are TRBV7-2 and TRBJ2-5; a possible D gene is TRBD1 (6 bases). CDR3 length: 17 amino acids. Germline CDR1 reads SGHTA; CDR2 reads FQGNSA. V was shortened by 1 base and J by 0 bases, with 15 bases between the two germline ends. Together with reference TRBV7-2 and TRBJ2-5, the CDR3 gives the full variable domain: GAGVSQSPSNKVTEKGKDVELRCDPISGHTALYWYRQSLGQGLEFLIYFQGNSAPDKSGLPSDRFSAERTGGSVSTLTIQRTQQEDSAVYLCASSLVFRTEYQETQYFGPGTRLLVL.

Ten or more counts support this clonotype. This chain uses TRBV29-1 with TRBJ1-2; a weak D match, TRBD1 (6 bases). Germline CDR1 SQVTM, CDR2 ANQGSEA. The CDR3 totals 11 residues. V was shortened by 3 bases and J by 8 bases, with 10 bases between the two germline ends. The CDR3 DNA reads as TGCAGCGTTGACAGGGGTGGCGGCTACACCTTC. Amino acid sequence: CSVDRGGGYTF.

This clonotype was seen a handful of times. This chain uses TRBV9 with TRBJ2-5, with D possibly called TRBD1 or TRBD2 (5 bases each). Trimming took off 2 bases at V and 3 bases at J, with 14 bases between the two ends. Germline CDR1 SGDLS, CDR2 YYNGEE. This CDR3 is 15 amino acids long. DNA for the CDR3: TGTGCCAGCAGCGTCTCAGTGGGACGGGAAGAGACCCAGTACTTC. It codes for CASSVSVGREETQYF.

The rearrangement joins TRBV28 to TRBJ1-2, with TRBD1 as a possible D gene (6 bases). V was trimmed by 4 bases and J by 6 bases, leaving 18 bases between them. The CDR3 sequence is 15 residues long. Germline lookup yields CDR1 MDHEN and CDR2 SYDVKM. CDR3 region: CASSSPGGARDGYTF. The CDR3 region has the DNA TGTGCCAGCAGTTCCCCGGGGGGGGCCCGGGATGGCTACACCTTC.

The chain is built from TRBV3-1 and TRBJ2-1; 9 bases are shared with TRBD1. Per germline, CDR1 LGHDT and CDR2 YNNKEL (reference sequence). The CDR3 length is 15 residues. The V gene end was trimmed by 3 bases and the J gene end by 2 bases; junction bases not matched to a gene: 2. As DNA, the CDR3 is TGTGCCAGCAGCCAGTACAGGGGGCCCTACAATGAGCAGTTCTTC. It specifies CASSQYRGPYNEQFF.

The chain is built from TRBV28 and TRBJ2-1; D is possibly TRBD1 (6 bases). In germline, CDR1 is MDHEN, CDR2 SYDVKM. With 7 bases removed from V and 7 bases from J, the gap between germline ends came to 23 bases. The CDR3 runs to 16 residues. DNA for the CDR3: TGTGCCAGCATCTCCGACCGACAGGCCCAACGGAATGAGCAGTTCTTC. Protein sequence: CASISDRQAQRNEQFF.

This chain uses TRBV7-9 with TRBJ2-7; tentatively, D is TRBD1 (6 bases). Trimming took 5 bases from V and 3 from J, leaving 14 bases between them. Germline lookup yields CDR1 SEHNR and CDR2 FQNEAQ (reference sequence). The CDR3 is 14 amino acids. The CDR3 bases are TGTGCCAGCAGCGACCGGGACAAAAGCTACGAGCAGTACTTC. Translated, it gives CASSDRDKSYEQYF.

V and J are TRBV10-3 and TRBJ1-5; weak D call: TRBD1 (5 bases). Germline CDR1 reads ENHRY; CDR2 reads SYGVKD. The V end lost 0 bases, the J end lost 0 bases, and 15 bases lay between the germline ends. The CDR3 is 18 amino acids. In DNA, the CDR3 is TGTGCCATCAGTGAGTCGGGTCGGGCAGGGCCTAGCAATCAGCCCCAGCATTTT. It specifies CAISESGRAGPSNQPQHF.

This clonotype was observed at least ten times. The genes are TRBV14 and TRBJ2-7, with TRBD2 identical over 8 bases. Germline lookup yields CDR1 SGHDN and CDR2 FVKESK. With 3 bases clipped from V and 3 bases from J, the junction kept 10 bases outside the gene matches. The CDR3 runs to 16 residues. CDR3 DNA sequence: TGTGCCAGCAGCCAGCGACCCGGACTAGCTTTCTACGAGCAGTACTTC. Its protein product is CASSQRPGLAFYEQYF.

The chain uses TRBV20-1 and TRBJ1-4; no firm D call. The V gene lost 3 bases and the J gene lost 2 bases, with 10 bases spanning the gap. From germline, CDR1 is DFQATT and CDR2 SNEGSKA (reference sequence). CDR3 length equals 14 residues. The CDR3 coding sequence is TGCAGTGCTAGTGGCGGGAGGACTAATGAAAAACTGTTTTTT. Its translation: CSASGGRTNEKLFF.

In this sample, this clonotype turned up many times. V usage is TRBV24-1 and J usage is TRBJ2-7; D might be TRBD1 (6 bases). The CDR3 sequence is 15 residues long. The V end was cut by 3 bases, the J end by 3 bases, with 14 bases between. The germline V gene has CDR1 KGHDR and CDR2 SFDVKD. In DNA, the CDR3 is TGTGCCACCAGTGATGCCCACGACAGGATCTACGAGCAGTACTTC. Encoded protein: CATSDAHDRIYEQYF.

This sequence joins TRBV7-9 and TRBJ2-4; weak D call: TRBD1 (5 bases). The CDR3 has 15 amino acids. Per germline, CDR1 SEHNR and CDR2 FQNEAQ (reference sequence). Trimming took off 5 bases at V and 1 base at J, with 12 bases between the two ends. The DNA of the CDR3 is TGTGCCAGCAGCCCACAGGTTGCGGCCAAAAACATTCAGTACTTC. Translated, it gives CASSPQVAAKNIQYF.

This clonotype has a count of ten or more. J is TRBJ2-7 and V is TRBV15; D not resolved. Germline V gives CDR1 LNHNV, CDR2 YYDKDF (reference sequence). This CDR3 is 13 amino acids long. Trimming removed 5 bases at V and 0 bases at J, with 8 bases between. The CDR3 sequence: CATSSTSSYEQYF. The CDR3 region has the DNA TGTGCCACCAGCTCGACAAGCTCCTACGAGCAGTACTTC.

The table lists this clonotype with many counts. This rearrangement joins TRBV11-2 to TRBJ2-3; D possibly corresponds to TRBD2 (7 bases). The V and J ends lost 8 bases and 4 bases respectively, with 22 bases between them. Germline CDR1 reads SGHAT; CDR2 reads FQNNGV. The CDR3 is 16 amino acids. The CDR3 DNA is TGTGCCAGCGGTACAACGAGGGGGGGCAACCCAGATACGCAGTATTTT. Its protein product is CASGTTRGGNPDTQYF.

This chain links TRBV27 with TRBJ1-2, with D perhaps matching TRBD1 (5 bases). The germline V gene encodes CDR1 MNHEY and CDR2 SMNVEV (reference sequence). V was trimmed by 4 bases and J by 5 bases, leaving 17 bases between them. CDR3 length: 15 amino acids. The CDR3 DNA sequence: TGTGCCAGCAGTTCCGGGACTCGAGGGGAGTATGGCTACACCTTC. This encodes CASSSGTRGEYGYTF.

This chain joins TRBV28 and TRBJ1-1, with 10 bases matching TRBD1. CDR1 and CDR2 from the germline V gene are MDHEN and SYDVKM. CDR3 length equals 14 residues. V was pared by 8 bases and J by 4 bases, with 7 bases of the junction left unmatched. The CDR3 region has the DNA TGTGCCAGCCAACCGGGACAGGGGACCACTGAAGCTTTCTTT. Its translation is CASQPGQGTTEAFF.